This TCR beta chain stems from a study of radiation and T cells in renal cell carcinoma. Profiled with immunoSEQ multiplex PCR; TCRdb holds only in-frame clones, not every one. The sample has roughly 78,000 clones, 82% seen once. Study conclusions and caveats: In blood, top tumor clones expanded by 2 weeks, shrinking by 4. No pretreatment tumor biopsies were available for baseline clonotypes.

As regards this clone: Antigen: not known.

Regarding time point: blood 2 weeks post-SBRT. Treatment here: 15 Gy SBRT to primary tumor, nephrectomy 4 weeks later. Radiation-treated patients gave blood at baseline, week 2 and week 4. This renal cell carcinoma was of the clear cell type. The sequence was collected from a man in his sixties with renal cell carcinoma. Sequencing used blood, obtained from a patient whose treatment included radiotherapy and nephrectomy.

The CDR3 here is CASSSGLAGLVTQYF. The CDR3 coding sequence is TGTGCCAGCAGCTCAGGACTAGCGGGGTTAGTTACGCAGTATTTT. The V and J genes are TRBV5-4 and TRBJ2-3, with 12 positions matching TRBD2. This CDR3 has 15 amino acids. J lost 8 bases, V lost 3 bases, and 7 bases had no gene match. Germline lookup yields CDR1 SGHNT and CDR2 YYREEE (reference sequence).